This note documents a single T cell receptor (beta chain) sequence. V dropped 6 bases and J dropped 2 bases, with 15 bases sitting between them. CDR1 is MNHEY and CDR2 is SVGAGI in the germline V gene. The CDR3 covers 15 residues. These data come from a study of T cell responses to AZD1222 COVID-19 vaccine. The data were produced by immunoSEQ multiplex PCR, yet TCRdb's version contains in-frame clones alone and is incomplete. The table lists under 150,000 clones, around 85% of them singletons. V gene TRBV6-5 combines with J gene TRBJ2-3, with unresolved D. The sample here was peripheral blood, taken 28 days after the second dose of the MenACWY control vaccine. This TCR derives from an adult who received the MenACWY meningococcal vaccine as a control. The CDR3 coding sequence is TGTGCCAGCAGAAGGGCTTTTTCCTTCACAGATACGCAGTATTTT. This codes for CASRRAFSFTDTQYF.